This TCR beta chain was retrieved from a study of blood T cell repertoires in COVID-19. Study context: Both acute and convalescent COVID-19 samples were obtained from the United States, Italy and Spain. In each case, the material was cDNA or gDNA derived from T cells, B-cell-depleted T cells, or PBMCs.

In the study's own analysis: Amplified reference gene primers provided the basis for estimating nucleated cell counts. TCRdb keeps only in-frame clones here, not all; method: immunoSEQ multiplex PCR. The V and J calls and clone size come from that table; D and trimming were worked out from the DNA. Here the sample spans 140,000 or so clones, 84% being singletons. Germline CDR1 is ENHRY and CDR2 is SYGVKD. The CDR3 spans 14 residues. The V gene lost 1 base and the J gene lost 0 bases, with 6 bases spanning the gap. This rearrangement joins TRBV10-3 to TRBJ1-2; D perhaps matches TRBD1 (5 bases). The specimen was peripheral blood. The receptor comes from a man in his fifties or sixties with active or convalescent COVID-19. The CDR3 sequence: CAISELGANYGYTF. The CDR3 bases are TGTGCCATCAGTGAGTTAGGGGCTAACTATGGCTACACCTTC.